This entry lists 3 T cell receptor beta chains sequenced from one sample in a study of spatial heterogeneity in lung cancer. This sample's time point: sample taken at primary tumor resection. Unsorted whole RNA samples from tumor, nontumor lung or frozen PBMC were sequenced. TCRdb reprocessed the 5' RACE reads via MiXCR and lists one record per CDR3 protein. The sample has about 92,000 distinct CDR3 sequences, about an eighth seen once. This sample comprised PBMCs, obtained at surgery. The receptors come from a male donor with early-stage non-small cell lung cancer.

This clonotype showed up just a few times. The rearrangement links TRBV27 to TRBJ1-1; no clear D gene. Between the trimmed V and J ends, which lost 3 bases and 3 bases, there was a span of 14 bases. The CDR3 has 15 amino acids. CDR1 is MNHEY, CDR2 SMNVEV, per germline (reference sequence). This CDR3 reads CASSLRAARDTEAFF. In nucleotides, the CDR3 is TGTGCCAGCAGTTTGCGCGCGGCTAGGGACACTGAAGCTTTCTTT.

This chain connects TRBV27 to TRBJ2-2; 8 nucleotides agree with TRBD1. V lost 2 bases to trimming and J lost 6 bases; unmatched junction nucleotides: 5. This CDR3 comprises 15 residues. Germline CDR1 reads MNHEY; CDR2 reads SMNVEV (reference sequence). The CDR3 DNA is TGTGCCAGCAGTTTAAGGACAGGGCCTTCCGGGGAGCTGTTTTTT. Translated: CASSLRTGPSGELFF.

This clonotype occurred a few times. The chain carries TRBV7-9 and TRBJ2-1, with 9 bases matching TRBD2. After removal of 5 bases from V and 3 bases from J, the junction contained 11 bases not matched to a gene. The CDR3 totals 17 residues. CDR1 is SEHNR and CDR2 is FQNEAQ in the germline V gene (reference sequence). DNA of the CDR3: TGTGCCAGCAGCCCGCCCCCCCGACTAGCGGTCTACAATGAGCAGTTCTTC. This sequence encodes CASSPPPRLAVYNEQFF.